One sample yielded the 20 T cell receptor beta chains listed below, sequenced in a study of cytomegalovirus exposure and HLA in healthy donors. The PCR had 60 Vbeta and 13 Jbeta primers. Assay: immunoSEQ multiplex PCR; the TCRdb copy retains only in-frame clones and omits some. The table lists roughly 100,000 clones, over 65% of them singletons. The sample taken for sequencing was PBMCs. These receptors were obtained from a human donor in good health.

The V gene is TRBV7-9, the J gene TRBJ2-7, with 8 bases identical to TRBD2. The V segment lost 7 bases and the J segment 3 bases; nucleotides outside the gene matches: 5. The V gene's germline CDR1 is SEHNR and CDR2 FQNEAQ (reference sequence). The CDR3 spans 13 residues. The CDR3: CASTISGDYEQYF. CDR3 nucleotide sequence: TGTGCCAGCACCATTAGCGGGGACTACGAGCAGTACTTC.

This chain joins TRBV7-2 and TRBJ1-1; 7 positions match TRBD1. Looked up from germline, CDR1 is SGHTA and CDR2 is FQGNSA. V trimming: 3 bases; J trimming: 1 base; junction bases outside the gene matches: 2. The CDR3 contains 14 residues. CDR3 nucleotides: TGTGCCAGCAGCTTTGACAGGGCGAACACTGAAGCTTTCTTT. Protein: CASSFDRANTEAFF.

The rearrangement links TRBV4-2 to TRBJ1-2; D is undetermined. Trimming removed 0 bases at V and 7 bases at J, with 15 bases between. The CDR3 covers 15 residues. Germline loops: CDR1 LGHNA, CDR2 YNFKEQ. DNA for the CDR3: TGTGCCAGCAGCCAAGAGGAGCTGCTCGGATCTGGCTACACCTTC. It is translated as CASSQEELLGSGYTF.

This clone has more than one count but fewer than ten. V is TRBV7-3 and J is TRBJ1-1, with D possibly being TRBD1 (5 bases). The V end was cut by 3 bases, the J end by 5 bases, with 10 bases between. The CDR3 extends over 13 amino acids. Germline V gene sequence: CDR1 SGHTA, CDR2 FQGTGA. The CDR3 region is CASSFTGGTEAFF. CDR3 DNA sequence: TGTGCCAGCAGCTTTACGGGGGGGACTGAAGCTTTCTTT.

This chain uses TRBV29-1 with TRBJ1-3, with D possibly being TRBD1 (6 bases). This CDR3 is 15 amino acids long. Germline CDR1 and CDR2: SQVTM and ANQGSEA. V shed 3 bases and J shed 4 bases, with 16 bases lying between them. CDR3 coding DNA: TGCAGCGTTGATGCCGGGCAGGGGATGGGAAACACCATATATTTT. Translation: CSVDAGQGMGNTIYF.

CDR3 region: CASSDGDSYNEQFF. CDR3 DNA: TGCGCCAGCAGTGACGGGGACTCCTACAATGAGCAGTTCTTC. This chain uses TRBV5-1 with TRBJ2-1; tentatively, D is TRBD2 (5 bases). CDR1 is SGHRS and CDR2 is YFSETQ in the germline V gene. Trimming cost V 5 bases and J 0 bases, with 9 bases left between them. The CDR3 has 14 residues. The full variable domain, completed using reference TRBV5-1 and TRBJ2-1, is KAGVTQTPRYLIKTRGQQVTLSCSPISGHRSVSWYQQTPGQGLQFLFEYFSETQRNKGNFPGRFSGRQFSNSRSEMNVSTLELGDSALYLCASSDGDSYNEQFFGPGTRLTVL.

V and J are TRBV29-1 and TRBJ2-3; possible D gene TRBD2, 6 bases. This CDR3 contains 13 residues. Trimming pared 8 bases from V and 1 base from J, leaving 13 bases between. Germline-derived CDR1 and CDR2 are SQVTM and ANQGSEA. The CDR3 is CSLRDFGTDTQYF. The CDR3 DNA is TGCAGCCTTAGGGACTTCGGCACAGATACGCAGTATTTT.

This clone is a singleton in its sample. The chain uses TRBV19 and TRBJ1-5; TRBD1 is a possible D gene (5 bases). Trimming pared 7 bases from V and 3 bases from J, leaving 19 bases between. Germline V gene sequence: CDR1 LNHDA, CDR2 SQIVND (reference sequence). The CDR3 totals 16 residues. The CDR3 reads CASTPIMGGTNQPQHF. CDR3 nucleotides: TGTGCCAGTACCCCCATAATGGGAGGGACCAATCAGCCCCAGCATTTT.

This chain links TRBV5-1 with TRBJ2-1, with D tentatively TRBD2 (5 bases). V was trimmed by 4 bases and J by 0 bases, leaving 11 bases between them. This CDR3 region has 15 residues. CDR1 is SGHRS and CDR2 is YFSETQ in the germline V gene. The CDR3 reads CASSIALSSYNEQFF. The CDR3 DNA follows: TGCGCCAGCAGCATAGCGTTGAGCTCCTACAATGAGCAGTTCTTC.

This chain links TRBV7-9 with TRBJ2-3, with 10 bases matching TRBD2. The CDR3 has 15 amino acids. In germline, CDR1 is SEHNR, CDR2 FQNEAQ (reference sequence). With 3 bases clipped from V and 2 bases from J, the junction kept 2 bases outside the gene matches. The DNA for the CDR3 is TGTGCCAGCAGCTTTAGCGGGGGGTACACAGATACGCAGTATTTT. Translation gives CASSFSGGYTDTQYF.

V gene TRBV27 combines with J gene TRBJ2-7, with D possibly TRBD1 on 6 matching bases. The CDR3 is 14 amino acids. V gave up 5 bases and J gave up 3 bases, with 14 bases separating them. Germline V gene data show CDR1 as MNHEY and CDR2 as SMNVEV (reference sequence). The CDR3 region has the DNA TGTGCCAGCAGTCCCGACCTCAGGGGCTACGAGCAGTACTTC. Its protein is CASSPDLRGYEQYF.

This chain's CDR3 is CASSWGLGGSRTEAFF. For the CDR3, the DNA is TGTGCCAGCAGCTGGGGGCTAGGGGGCTCTCGTACTGAAGCTTTCTTT. The genes are TRBV5-6 and TRBJ1-1, with 7 bases fitting TRBD1. V lost 3 bases to trimming and J lost 5 bases; unmatched junction nucleotides: 13. CDR3 length: 16 residues. Germline CDR1 SGHDT, CDR2 YYEEEE.

V is TRBV28 and J is TRBJ2-3; TRBD2 matches 16 bases. The CDR3 spans 17 residues. V was clipped by 5 bases and J by 4 bases; unmatched bases: 6. The germline gives CDR1 MDHEN, CDR2 SYDVKM. The CDR3 spells CASSPGLAGGQADTQYF. CDR3 DNA sequence: TGTGCCAGCAGTCCGGGACTAGCGGGAGGGCAGGCAGATACGCAGTATTTT.

The J gene is TRBJ1-1, the V gene TRBV2; a weak D match, TRBD1 (5 bases). Germline V CDR1 and CDR2: SNHLY, FYNNEI. V shed 10 bases and J shed 0 bases, with 21 bases lying between them. The CDR3 loop spans 16 amino acids. The CDR3 DNA reads as TGTGCCACCACCTCGGGGGTCCGACCCATGAACACTGAAGCTTTCTTT. This encodes CATTSGVRPMNTEAFF.

The chain employs TRBV7-8 and TRBJ1-1; 7 bases line up with TRBD1. This CDR3 region has 16 residues. CDR1 SGHVS and CDR2 FQNEAQ come from the germline V gene. V gave up 5 bases and J gave up 0 bases; unmatched junction bases: 9. The CDR3 here is CASSVRDRELNTEAFF. As DNA, the CDR3 is TGTGCCAGCAGCGTCCGGGACAGAGAATTGAACACTGAAGCTTTCTTT.

The genes are TRBV4-3 and TRBJ2-4, with a tentative D call TRBD2 (5 bases). Trimming pared 1 base from V and 6 bases from J, leaving 7 bases between. This CDR3 has 13 amino acids. Germline lookup yields CDR1 LGHNA and CDR2 YSLEER. The CDR3 is CASSQVSGNIQYF. The CDR3 DNA reads as TGCGCCAGCAGCCAAGTGAGCGGAAACATTCAGTACTTC.

The rearrangement links TRBV27 to TRBJ1-1; the match to TRBD1 covers 7 bases. The length of the CDR3 is 14 residues. The V segment lost 7 bases and the J segment 7 bases; nucleotides outside the gene matches: 12. CDR1 is MNHEY, CDR2 SMNVEV, per germline (reference sequence). As DNA, the CDR3 is TGTGCCAGCACTCCTCCAGGGGGTTCGGGTGAAGCTTTCTTT. Protein sequence: CASTPPGGSGEAFF.

V is TRBV7-2 and J is TRBJ2-1; D might be TRBD2 (5 bases). The V gene's germline CDR1 is SGHTA and CDR2 FQGNSA. This CDR3 region has 16 residues. With 7 bases removed from V and 2 bases from J, the gap between germline ends came to 18 bases. The CDR3 coding sequence is TGTGCCAGCATCCCGGGCCAGCGGAATACCTACAATGAGCAGTTCTTC. Translating gives CASIPGQRNTYNEQFF.

This rearrangement joins TRBV7-3 to TRBJ2-1; possibly TRBD2 for D (7 bases). V was cut by 2 bases and J by 3 bases, with 20 bases left in between. The length of the CDR3 is 18 residues. Germline values: CDR1 SGHTA, CDR2 FQGTGA. CDR3 coding DNA: TGTGCCAGCAGCTTACGGGGGGTGGCGGGGGCTATCTACAATGAGCAGTTCTTC. This sequence encodes CASSLRGVAGAIYNEQFF. Filled out from reference TRBV7-3 and TRBJ2-1, the complete variable domain reads GAGVSQTPSNKVTEKGKYVELRCDPISGHTALYWYRQSLGQGPEFLIYFQGTGAADDSGLPNDRFFAVRPEGSVSTLKIQRTERGDSAVYLCASSLRGVAGAIYNEQFFGPGTRLTVL.

CDR3 sequence reads: CASSSGTSGSSETQYF. As DNA, the CDR3 is TGTGCCAGCTCATCCGGGACTAGCGGGAGTTCAGAGACCCAGTACTTC. J is TRBJ2-5 and V is TRBV18; the match to TRBD2 covers 14 bases. After removal of 5 bases from V and 4 bases from J, the junction contained 6 bases not matched to a gene. CDR1 is KGHSH and CDR2 is LQKENI in the germline V gene. The CDR3 has 16 amino acids.